This record covers a single T cell receptor (beta chain). These data come from a study of early T cells in non-severe SARS-CoV-2 infection. Each CDR3 protein gets one entry after TCRdb re-called the 5' RACE reads with MiXCR. The table has about 35,000 distinct CDR3 sequences, more than 5% seen once; the top ten hold 7.6%. The sequencing input was whole blood. The source is an adult who was a healthcare worker with PCR-confirmed SARS-CoV-2 infection or an uninfected control (not recorded which).

For the CDR3, the DNA is TGTGCCAGCAGCTTAGGGGGGGGAAATCAGCCCCAGCATTTT. It specifies CASSLGGGNQPQHF. The chain carries TRBV7-8 and TRBJ1-5; D is possibly TRBD1 (5 bases). This CDR3 comprises 14 residues. Germline assignment: CDR1 SGHVS and CDR2 FQNEAQ. Between the trimmed V and J ends, which lost 1 base and 4 bases, there was a span of 8 bases.